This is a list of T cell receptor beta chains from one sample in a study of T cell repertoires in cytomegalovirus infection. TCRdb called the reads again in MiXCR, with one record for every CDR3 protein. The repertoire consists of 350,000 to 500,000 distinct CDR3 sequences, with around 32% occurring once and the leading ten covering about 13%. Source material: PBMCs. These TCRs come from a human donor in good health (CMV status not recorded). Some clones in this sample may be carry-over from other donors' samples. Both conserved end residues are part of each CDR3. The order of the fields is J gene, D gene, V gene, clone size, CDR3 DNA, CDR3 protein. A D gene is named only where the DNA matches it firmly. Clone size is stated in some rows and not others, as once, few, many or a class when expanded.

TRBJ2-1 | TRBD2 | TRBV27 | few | TGTGCCAGCAGTCTTACTAGCGGGGGGGGCAATGAGCAGTTCTTC | CASSLTSGGGNEQFF
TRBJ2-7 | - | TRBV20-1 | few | TGCAGTGCTCGCCCGGGGGGCGCATACGAGCAGTACTTC | CSARPGGAYEQYF
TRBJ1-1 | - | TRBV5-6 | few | TGTGCCAGCAGCTCCTTGGGCCTCGAGGGCCACACTGAAGCTTTCTTT | CASSSLGLEGHTEAFF
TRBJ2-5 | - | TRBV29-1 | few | TGCAGCGTTGAAATGGGGGCACAAGAGACCCAGTACTTC | CSVEMGAQETQYF
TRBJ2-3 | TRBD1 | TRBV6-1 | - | TGTGCCAGCGGGGACAGGGGCACAGATACGCAGTATTTT | CASGDRGTDTQYF
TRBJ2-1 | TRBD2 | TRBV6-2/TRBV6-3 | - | TGTGCCAGCAATGGCGGGGGGGCCTTGAATGAGCAGTTCTTC | CASNGGGALNEQFF
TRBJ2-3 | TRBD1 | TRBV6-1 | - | TGTGCCAGCAGTGAAAAACGGACAGGGTTTATCACAGATACGCAGTATTTT | CASSEKRTGFITDTQYF
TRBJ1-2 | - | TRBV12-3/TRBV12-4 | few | TGTGCCAGCAGAGAACGGGCAGGGGACCCTGGCTACACCTTC | CASRERAGDPGYTF
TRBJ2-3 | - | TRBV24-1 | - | TGTGCCACCAGTGATTCGGGACGGATGACTGCAGATACGCAGTATTTT | CATSDSGRMTADTQYF
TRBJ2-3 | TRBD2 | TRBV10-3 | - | TGTGCCATCAGCCCTGGGACTAGCGGCAGCACAGATACGCAGTATTTT | CAISPGTSGSTDTQYF
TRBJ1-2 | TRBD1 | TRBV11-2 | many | TGTGCCAGCAGCTTGGGACAGGGTGGTTATGGCTACACCTTC | CASSLGQGGYGYTF
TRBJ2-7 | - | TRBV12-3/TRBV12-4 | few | TGTGCCAGCAGTCTCGACGGCAACGACTCCTACGAGCAGTACTTC | CASSLDGNDSYEQYF
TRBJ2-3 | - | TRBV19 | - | TGTGCCAGTAGGAGATCCCCCGGCGGAAGCACAGATACGCAGTATTTT | CASRRSPGGSTDTQYF
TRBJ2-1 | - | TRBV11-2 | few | TGTGCCAGCAGCCACCCATACAGAAGGGGTGACAATGAGCAGTTCTTC | CASSHPYRRGDNEQFF
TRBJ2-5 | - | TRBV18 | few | TGTGCCAGCTCACCTAGGTCCTCAGAGACCCAGTACTTC | CASSPRSSETQYF
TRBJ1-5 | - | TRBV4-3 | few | TGCGCCAGCAGACTGTCCGGCAGTTATAGCAATCAGCCCCAGCATTTT | CASRLSGSYSNQPQHF
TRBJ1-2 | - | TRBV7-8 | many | TGTGCCAGCAGCTTTGGGGCGGGGACTAACTATGGCTACACCTTC | CASSFGAGTNYGYTF
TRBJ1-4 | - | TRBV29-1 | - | TGCAGCGTTGAAGATCGTAACCGAGGGTCTGAAAAACTGTTTTTT | CSVEDRNRGSEKLFF
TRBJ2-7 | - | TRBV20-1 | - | TGCAGTGCTAGAGGGACAGATCTTCTGGTCGATCAGTACTTC | CSARGTDLLVDQYF
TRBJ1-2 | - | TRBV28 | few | TGTGCCAGCAGTCTACCCGTGGAGTCCTATGGCTACACCTTC | CASSLPVESYGYTF
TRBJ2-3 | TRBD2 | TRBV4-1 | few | TGCGCCAGCAGCCAAGAGGGACTAGCGGGGGACACAGATACGCAGTATTTT | CASSQEGLAGDTDTQYF
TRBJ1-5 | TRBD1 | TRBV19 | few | TGTGCCAGTAGTACCGACAGGGGCCGTAATCAGCCCCAGCATTTT | CASSTDRGRNQPQHF
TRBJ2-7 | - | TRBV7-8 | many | TGTGCCAGCAGCTTAATGGTCGCCTACGAGCAGTACTTC | CASSLMVAYEQYF
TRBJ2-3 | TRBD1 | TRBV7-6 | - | TGTGCCAGCAGCTTCCGGGACAGGGGCACAGATACGCAGTATTTT | CASSFRDRGTDTQYF
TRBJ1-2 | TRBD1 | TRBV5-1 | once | TGCGCCAGCAGCTTGACCTTAACAGGGGTTGGCTACACCTTC | CASSLTLTGVGYTF
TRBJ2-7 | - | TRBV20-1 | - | TGCAGTGCTAGCCCCCTAGCTGGGAGCTCCTACGAGCAGTACTTC | CSASPLAGSSYEQYF
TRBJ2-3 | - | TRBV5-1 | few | TGCGCCAGCAGCTCAAGGACGGCACGGGATACGCAGTATTTT | CASSSRTARDTQYF
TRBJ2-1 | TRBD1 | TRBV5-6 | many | TGTGCCACCCACTTTTTTGGGGAATTTCGAGACAGGGGTTCGGGTATTGATGAGCAGTTCTTC | CATHFFGEFRDRGSGIDEQFF
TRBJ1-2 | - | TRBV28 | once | TGTGCCAGCAGTTTCGGACAGACTAACTATGGCTACACCTTC | CASSFGQTNYGYTF
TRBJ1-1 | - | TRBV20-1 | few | TGCAGTGAAGGGGCAGAGATGAACACTGAAGCTTTCTTT | CSEGAEMNTEAFF
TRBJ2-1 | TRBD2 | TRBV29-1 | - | TGCAGCGTTGAACCTAGCGGGACTTCCTACAATGAGCAGTTCTTC | CSVEPSGTSYNEQFF
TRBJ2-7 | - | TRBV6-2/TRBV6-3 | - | TGTGCCAGCCAGGAACAGGGACCCTACGAGCAGTACTTC | CASQEQGPYEQYF
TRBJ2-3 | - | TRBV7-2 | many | TGTGCCAGCAGCTTTATTAGCTCGGGGAGCGGAGATCAGTATTTT | CASSFISSGSGDQYF
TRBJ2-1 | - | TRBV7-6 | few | TGTGCCAGCAGCTTAATCCAGGAAGGAGAGCAGTTCTTC | CASSLIQEGEQFF
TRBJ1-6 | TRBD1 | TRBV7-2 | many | TGTGCCAGCAGCCTACTAGACAGGGGGAAATCACCCCTCCACTTT | CASSLLDRGKSPLHF
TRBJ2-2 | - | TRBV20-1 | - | TGCAGTGCTAGAGATGTAGGGACCGACACCGGGGAGCTGTTTTTT | CSARDVGTDTGELFF
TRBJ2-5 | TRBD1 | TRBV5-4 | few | TGTGCCAACAGCCTAGGACAGGGGGCTACCCAAGAGACCCAGTACTTC | CANSLGQGATQETQYF
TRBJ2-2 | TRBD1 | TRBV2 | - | TGTGCCAGCAGACGCCGACCAGGGGGCGCTAACACCGGGGAGCTGTTTTTT | CASRRRPGGANTGELFF
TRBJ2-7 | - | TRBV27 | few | TGTGCCAGCAGTTTGACAGGTAGAAACTACGAGCAGTACTTC | CASSLTGRNYEQYF
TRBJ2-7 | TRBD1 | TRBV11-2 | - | TGTGCCAGCAGCTGGGACAGGGGGCGCGCGTACGAGCAGTACTTC | CASSWDRGRAYEQYF
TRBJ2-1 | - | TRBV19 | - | TGTGCCAGTAGTATTTCAGGGCCGCTGGATGAGCAGTTCTTC | CASSISGPLDEQFF
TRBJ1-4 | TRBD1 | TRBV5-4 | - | TGTGCCAGCAGCTTCGACAGGGGTCCTAATGAAAAACTGTTTTTT | CASSFDRGPNEKLFF
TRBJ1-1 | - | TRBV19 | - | TGTGCCAGTAGATACTTTGGGGCAGAATTGAACACTGAAGCTTTCTTT | CASRYFGAELNTEAFF
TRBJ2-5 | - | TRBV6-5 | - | TGTGCCAGCAGTCCAGGACAGCTATTTCAAGAGACCCAGTACTTC | CASSPGQLFQETQYF
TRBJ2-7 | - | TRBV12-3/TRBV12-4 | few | TGTGCCAGCAACGACCCAAGAGAACACCTGATCTTC | CASNDPREHLIF
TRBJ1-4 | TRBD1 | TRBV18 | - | TGTGCCAGCTCACCATCCGACAGGGGTAATGAAAAACTGTTTTTT | CASSPSDRGNEKLFF
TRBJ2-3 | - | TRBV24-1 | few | TGTGCCACCAGTGATTTCGGGCCTACAGATACGCAGTATTTT | CATSDFGPTDTQYF
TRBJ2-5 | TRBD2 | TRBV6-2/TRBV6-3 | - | TGTGCCAGCAGACAGCTAGCGGGGGCGTACCAAGAGACCCAGTACTTC | CASRQLAGAYQETQYF
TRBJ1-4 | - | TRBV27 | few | TGTGCCAGCGGTGGCCACCTTGAAAAACTGTTTTTT | CASGGHLEKLFF
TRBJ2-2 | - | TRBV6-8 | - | TGTGCCAGCAGCCCTCCGGCTCTTCCCACCGGGGAGCTGTTTTTT | CASSPPALPTGELFF
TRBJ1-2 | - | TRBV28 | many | TGTGCCAGCAGTCCTACCTCGACAGGCCGCTATGGCTACACCTTC | CASSPTSTGRYGYTF
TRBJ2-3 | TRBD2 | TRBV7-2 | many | TGTGCCAGCAGCTCACGGGTCCTACCGGGACTAGGAGTACGCACAGATACGCAGTATTTT | CASSSRVLPGLGVRTDTQYF
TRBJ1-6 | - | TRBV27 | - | TGTGCCAGCAGTTTATCCCGTCAGGGAACACCCCTCCACTTT | CASSLSRQGTPLHF
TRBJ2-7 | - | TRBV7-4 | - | TGTGCCAGCAGCCAGGCAGGCCACGAGCAGTACTTC | CASSQAGHEQYF
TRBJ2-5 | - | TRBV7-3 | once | TGTGCCTGGAACGAACCATCCGCGTATCGAGAGACCCAGTACTTC | CAWNEPSAYRETQYF
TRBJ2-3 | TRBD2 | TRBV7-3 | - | TGTGCCAGCAGCCCCACCAGTCTGGCGGGGGGGCGATATACGCAGTATTTT | CASSPTSLAGGRYTQYF
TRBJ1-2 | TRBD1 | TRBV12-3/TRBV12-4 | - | TGTGCCAGTAGACGACACCGGGACAGGGGGCGATTTGGCTATGGCTACACCTTC | CASRRHRDRGRFGYGYTF